This T cell receptor (beta chain) derives from a study of graft-versus-host responses after intestinal transplantation. Study observations and caveats: Some GvH clones were seen earlier in gut or blood, suggesting intestinal origin. Declines in HvG clones occurring early post-transplant were associated with peak circulating GvH clone levels.

This table comes from immunoSEQ multiplex PCR, and its TCRdb copy is limited to in-frame clones, with some not included. In the table there are tens of thousands of clones, roughly 89% of which are singletons. About this clone itself: The antigen remains undetermined.

This CDR3 is built from 14 residues. The V gene lost 3 bases and the J gene lost 2 bases, with 10 bases spanning the gap. Looked up from germline, CDR1 is SGHAT and CDR2 is FQNNGV. This clonotype originated in a human patient who received an intestinal transplant, so some T cells may come from the graft donor. This material consisted of bone marrow, taken 700 to 850 days after intestinal transplantation. This chain connects TRBV11-2 to TRBJ1-2; D is uncertain. CDR3 residues: CASSLDLQNYGYTF. The CDR3 DNA reads as TGTGCCAGCAGCTTGGATTTACAGAACTATGGCTACACCTTC.